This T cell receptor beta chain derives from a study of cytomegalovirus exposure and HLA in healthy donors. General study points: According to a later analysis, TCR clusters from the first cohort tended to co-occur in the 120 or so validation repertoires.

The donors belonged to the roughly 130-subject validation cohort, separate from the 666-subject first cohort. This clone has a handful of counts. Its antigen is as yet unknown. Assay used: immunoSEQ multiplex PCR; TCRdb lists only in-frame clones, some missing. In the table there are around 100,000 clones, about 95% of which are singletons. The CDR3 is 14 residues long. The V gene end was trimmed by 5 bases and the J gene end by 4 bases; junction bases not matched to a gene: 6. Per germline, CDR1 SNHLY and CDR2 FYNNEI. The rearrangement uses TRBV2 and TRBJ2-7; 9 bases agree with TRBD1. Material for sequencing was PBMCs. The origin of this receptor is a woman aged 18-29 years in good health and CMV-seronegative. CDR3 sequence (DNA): TGTGCCAGCAGTCAACAGGGGGCCAATTACGAGCAGTACTTC. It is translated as CASSQQGANYEQYF.